The 22 T cell receptor beta chains reported below all come from one sample, sequenced in a study of blood T cell repertoires in COVID-19. The protocol was immunoSEQ multiplex PCR, while the TCRdb copy is restricted to in-frame clones and leaves out a portion. The table includes fewer than 250,000 clones, approximately 88% detected once. What was sequenced was PBMCs or T cells enriched from blood (not recorded which). The receptors were sampled from a woman aged 25 to 39 who had been exposed to COVID-19.

This clone turned up a few times. The chain is built from TRBV19 and TRBJ2-3; TRBD1 matches 9 bases. The V gene end was trimmed by 3 bases and the J gene end by 2 bases; junction bases not matched to a gene: 6. Germline CDR1 and CDR2: LNHDA and SQIVND (reference sequence). This CDR3 has 16 amino acids. The CDR3 loop reads CASSIPGQGLTDTQYF. The CDR3 DNA sequence: TGTGCCAGTAGTATCCCGGGACAGGGCCTCACAGATACGCAGTATTTT.

V usage is TRBV5-4 and J usage is TRBJ1-6; D is undetermined. The CDR3 contains 14 residues. Germline assignment: CDR1 SGHNT and CDR2 YYREEE (reference sequence). Trimming left V 5 bases short and J 7 bases short, with 13 bases between. CDR3 protein: CASRSGVKNSPLHF. The DNA of the CDR3 is TGTGCCAGCAGAAGCGGGGTCAAGAATTCACCCCTCCACTTT.

This clone was observed once. V and J are TRBV19 and TRBJ2-5; D might be TRBD2 (6 bases). Trimming took 8 bases from V and 5 from J, leaving 9 bases between them. The CDR3 covers 11 residues. The V gene's germline CDR1 is LNHDA and CDR2 SQIVND (reference sequence). The CDR3 sequence is CASGGKETQYF. The DNA of the CDR3 is TGTGCCAGTGGGGGGAAGGAGACCCAGTACTTC.

The chain combines TRBV5-1 with TRBJ1-6; D gene unclear. Germline-derived CDR1 and CDR2 are SGHRS and YFSETQ. Trimming cost V 0 bases and J 0 bases, with 7 bases left between them. The CDR3 runs 16 residues. CDR3 residues: CASSLDSGSYNSPLHF. As DNA, the CDR3 is TGCGCCAGCAGCTTGGACAGCGGCTCCTATAATTCACCCCTCCACTTT.

The chain employs TRBV11-2 and TRBJ1-4; perhaps TRBD1 as D (6 bases). The V end lost 4 bases, the J end lost 0 bases, and 15 bases lay between the germline ends. The CDR3 totals 17 residues. Germline V CDR1 and CDR2: SGHAT, FQNNGV. CDR3 residues: CASSSHGTQATNEKLFF. CDR3 coding DNA: TGTGCCAGCAGCTCACACGGGACACAAGCAACTAATGAAAAACTGTTTTTT. The full variable domain, in which reference TRBV11-2 and TRBJ1-4 provide the parts outside the CDR3, is EAGVAQSPRYKIIEKRQSVAFWCNPISGHATLYWYQQILGQGPKLLIQFQNNGVVDDSQLPKDRFSAERLKGVDSTLKIQPAKLEDSAVYLCASSSHGTQATNEKLFFGSGTQLSVL.

This clone was found once. The chain uses TRBV4-1 and TRBJ2-1; TRBD2 matches at 11 bases. V dropped 1 base and J dropped 2; count of bases not matched to a gene: 4. Germline loops: CDR1 MGHRA, CDR2 YSYEKL. The CDR3 sequence is 17 residues long. The CDR3 nucleotides read TGCGCCAGCAGCCAAGGACTTAGCGGGAGGGCCTACAATGAGCAGTTCTTC. Protein product: CASSQGLSGRAYNEQFF.

The genes are TRBV6-2 or TRBV6-3 and TRBJ1-1; D gene ambiguous. V lost 1 base to trimming and J lost 5 bases, with 20 bases between them. Germline lookup yields CDR1 MNHEY and CDR2 SVGEGT. This CDR3 has 17 amino acids. The CDR3 bases are TGTGCCAGCAGTTACTTTGTCCTCTGGGAGAGGACGACTGAAGCTTTCTTT. It is translated as CASSYFVLWERTTEAFF.

The chain employs TRBV29-1 and TRBJ1-2, with 8 bases lining up with TRBD1. The CDR3 totals 13 residues. Germline V gives CDR1 SQVTM, CDR2 ANQGSEA. Germline trimming cut 2 bases from V and 4 bases from J; bases unmatched to any gene: 3. The CDR3 protein is CSVEQGAGYGYTF. CDR3 nucleotide sequence: TGCAGCGTTGAACAGGGGGCAGGCTATGGCTACACCTTC.

The gene calls are TRBV14 and TRBJ1-3; no firm D call. The CDR3 is 16 amino acids. Germline assignment: CDR1 SGHDN and CDR2 FVKESK. Trimming shortened V by 5 bases and J by 0 bases, and 14 bases separated the two germline ends. The CDR3 spells CASSIKPGPSGNTIYF. The CDR3, as DNA: TGTGCCAGCAGCATAAAACCAGGCCCCTCTGGAAACACCATATATTTT. The whole variable domain, remainder taken from reference TRBV14 and TRBJ1-3, is EAGVTQFPSHSVIEKGQTVTLRCDPISGHDNLYWYRRVMGKEIKFLLHFVKESKQDESGMPNNRFLAERTGGTYSTLKVQPAELEDSGVYFCASSIKPGPSGNTIYFGEGSWLTVV.

The chain joins TRBV10-2 to TRBJ2-1, with 8 bases lining up with TRBD2. The CDR3 totals 14 residues. The ends lost 5 bases at V and 3 bases at J; junction bases unmatched: 3. Per germline, CDR1 WSHSY and CDR2 SAAADI. In DNA, the CDR3 is TGCGCCAGCAGTACTAGCGGCCTCTACAATGAGCAGTTCTTC. It yields the protein CASSTSGLYNEQFF.

This clone has only a few counts. The chain uses TRBV10-2 and TRBJ1-6, with D unclear. This CDR3 spans 14 amino acids. V was trimmed by 6 bases and J by 10 bases, leaving 16 bases between them. Germline V gene sequence: CDR1 WSHSY, CDR2 SAAADI. The CDR3 bases are TGCGCCAGCAGGGACGCCATACCGGGATCACCCCTCCACTTT. It encodes CASRDAIPGSPLHF.

This clone occurred a few times. V gene TRBV2 combines with J gene TRBJ1-5; 10 nucleotides line up with TRBD1. CDR1 SNHLY and CDR2 FYNNEI come from the germline V gene. The CDR3 has 15 residues. V dropped 6 bases and J dropped 0; count of bases not matched to a gene: 2. CDR3 loop: CASSRQGASNQPQHF. DNA for the CDR3: TGTGCCAGCAGCCGACAGGGGGCTAGCAATCAGCCCCAGCATTTT.

The V call is TRBV10-3, the J call TRBJ2-1; TRBD2 agrees at 12 bases. The J segment lost 7 bases and the V segment lost 6 bases, leaving 10 bases of the junction unmatched. The germline V gene has CDR1 ENHRY and CDR2 SYGVKD. The CDR3 is made up of 16 amino acids. The CDR3 nucleotides are TGTGCCATCAGCCCAATGACTAGCGGGAGAGGTAATGAGCAGTTCTTC. Residues: CAISPMTSGRGNEQFF.

The CDR3 DNA reads as TGTGCCTGGAGTGAGGCGGACGGGGAGCTGTTTTTT. It codes for CAWSEADGELFF. V and J are TRBV30 and TRBJ2-2, with D unclear. This CDR3 contains 12 residues. V lost 1 base and J lost 7, with 7 bases in between. Germline loops: CDR1 GTSNPN, CDR2 SVGIG (reference sequence).

This chain uses TRBV28 with TRBJ2-1; 7 bases map to TRBD2. The germline V gene has CDR1 MDHEN and CDR2 SYDVKM. J was trimmed by 1 base and V by 5 bases; bases with no gene match: 8. The CDR3 has 16 residues. CDR3 residues: CASSPYSGSSYNEQFF. The CDR3 DNA follows: TGTGCCAGCAGTCCGTATAGCGGGTCTTCCTACAATGAGCAGTTCTTC.

The V gene is TRBV6-5, the J gene TRBJ2-1, with D tentatively TRBD2 (5 bases). The germline V gene encodes CDR1 MNHEY and CDR2 SVGAGI. The CDR3 spans 13 residues. Trimming left V 6 bases short and J 4 bases short, with 10 bases between. CDR3 bases: TGTGCCAGCAGCCCCGGACTGTACAATGAGCAGTTCTTC. This translates into CASSPGLYNEQFF.

The chain joins TRBV28 to TRBJ1-3; 8 bases are a match to TRBD1. CDR3 size: 18 residues. Germline V gives CDR1 MDHEN, CDR2 SYDVKM. V shed 7 bases and J 2 bases; nucleotides not matched to a gene: 16. For the CDR3, the DNA is TGTGCCAGCATGATTTTGGTGGGCAGGGGGCTAACTGGAAACACCATATATTTT. Its translation is CASMILVGRGLTGNTIYF.

This clone turned up a few times. This rearrangement joins TRBV27 to TRBJ1-5; 8 bases agree with TRBD1. The trim removed 6 bases at V and 0 bases at J, leaving 10 bases unmatched. Germline V lookup: CDR1 MNHEY, CDR2 SMNVEV (reference sequence). The CDR3 contains 17 residues. The DNA for the CDR3 is TGTGCCAGCAGACTCGGGACAGGTAAAAATAGCAATCAGCCCCAGCATTTT. This sequence encodes CASRLGTGKNSNQPQHF.

V is TRBV9 and J is TRBJ2-3, with 8 positions matching TRBD2. The CDR3 contains 16 residues. Germline CDR1 reads SGDLS; CDR2 reads YYNGEE. The V and J ends lost 0 bases and 1 base, in that order; junction bases with no gene match: 4. The CDR3, as DNA: TGTGCCAGCAGCGTAGGTAGCGGGATGGGCACAGATACGCAGTATTTT. Translation: CASSVGSGMGTDTQYF. The full variable domain, rest sourced from reference TRBV9 and TRBJ2-3, is DSGVTQTPKHLITATGQRVTLRCSPRSGDLSVYWYQQSLDQGLQFLIQYYNGEERAKGNILERFSAQQFPDLHSELNLSSLELGDSALYFCASSVGSGMGTDTQYFGPGTRLTVL.

The V and J genes are TRBV7-9 and TRBJ2-3; TRBD2 aligns across 9 bases. V lost 3 bases to trimming and J lost 2 bases; unmatched junction nucleotides: 12. The CDR3 extends over 18 amino acids. CDR1 and CDR2 (germline): SEHNR, FQNEAQ (reference sequence). The CDR3 DNA reads as TGTGCCAGCAGCTTCCCCGCTGCGCTAGCGGGACTCACAGATACGCAGTATTTT. It codes for CASSFPAALAGLTDTQYF.

The table lists this clone with a count of one. The chain has TRBV6-5 and TRBJ2-2; D is possibly TRBD1 (5 bases). Looked up from germline, CDR1 is MNHEY and CDR2 is SVGAGI. The CDR3 length is 16 residues. The V and J ends lost 0 bases and 4 bases respectively, with 12 bases between them. CDR3 in amino acids: CASSYSWQGSTGELFF. In nucleotides, the CDR3 is TGTGCCAGCAGTTACTCGTGGCAGGGCTCCACCGGGGAGCTGTTTTTT.

The J gene is TRBJ1-2, the V gene TRBV21-1; the DNA was not compared with TRBD1, the D call given in the table. TRBV21-1 is an annotated pseudogene. This CDR3 is 17 amino acids long. CDR3 residues: CASSKVPDREGCYGYTF. CDR3 nucleotide sequence: TGTGCCAGCAGCAAAGTGCCCGACAGAGAAGGGTGCTATGGCTACACCTTC.